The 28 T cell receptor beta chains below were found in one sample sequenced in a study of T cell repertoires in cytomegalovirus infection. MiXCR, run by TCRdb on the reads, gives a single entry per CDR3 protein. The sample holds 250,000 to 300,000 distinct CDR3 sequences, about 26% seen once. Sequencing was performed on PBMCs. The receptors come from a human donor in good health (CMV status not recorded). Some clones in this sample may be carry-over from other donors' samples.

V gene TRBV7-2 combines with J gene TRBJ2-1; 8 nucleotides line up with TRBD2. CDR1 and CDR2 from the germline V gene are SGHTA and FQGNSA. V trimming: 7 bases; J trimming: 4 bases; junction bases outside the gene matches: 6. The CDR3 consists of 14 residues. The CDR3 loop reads CASTSGGGYNEQFF. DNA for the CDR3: TGTGCCAGCACCTCGGGGGGGGGGTACAATGAGCAGTTCTTC.

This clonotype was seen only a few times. CDR3 bases: TGTGCCAGCAGCCTCGGGCAGTGGCCTCTGGGTGACACCGGGGAGCTGTTTTTT. Its protein product is CASSLGQWPLGDTGELFF. V is TRBV11-2 and J is TRBJ2-2; the D is unclear. The CDR3 runs 18 residues. The V end was cut by 5 bases, the J end by 3 bases, with 22 bases between. Germline values: CDR1 SGHAT, CDR2 FQNNGV.

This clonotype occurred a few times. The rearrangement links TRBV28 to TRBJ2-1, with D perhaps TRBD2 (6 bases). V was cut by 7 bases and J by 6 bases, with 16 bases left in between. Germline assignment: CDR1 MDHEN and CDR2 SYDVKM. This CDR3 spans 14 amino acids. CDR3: CASTRDSWGNEQFF. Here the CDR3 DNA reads TGTGCCAGCACCCGGGACTCCTGGGGCAATGAGCAGTTCTTC.

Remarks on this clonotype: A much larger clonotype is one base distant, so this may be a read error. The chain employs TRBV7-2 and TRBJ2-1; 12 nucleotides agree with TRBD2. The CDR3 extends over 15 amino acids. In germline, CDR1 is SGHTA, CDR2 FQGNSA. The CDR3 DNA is TGTGCCAGCGGCTTTACTAGCGGGGGGTACAATGAGCAGTTCTTC. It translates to CASGFTSGGYNEQFF.

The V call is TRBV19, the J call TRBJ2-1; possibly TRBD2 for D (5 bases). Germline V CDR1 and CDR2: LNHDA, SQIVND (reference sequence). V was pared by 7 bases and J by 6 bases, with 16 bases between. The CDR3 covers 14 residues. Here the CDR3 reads CASTPPGSFNEQFF. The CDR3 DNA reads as TGTGCCAGTACCCCCCCGGGGTCGTTCAATGAGCAGTTCTTC.

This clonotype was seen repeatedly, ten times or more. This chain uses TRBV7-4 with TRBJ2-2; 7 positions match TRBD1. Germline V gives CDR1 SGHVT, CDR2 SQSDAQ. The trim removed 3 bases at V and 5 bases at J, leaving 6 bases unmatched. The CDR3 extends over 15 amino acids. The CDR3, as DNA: TGTGCCAGCAGCTTGGAGACAGGGCGGACCGGGGAGCTGTTTTTT. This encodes CASSLETGRTGELFF.

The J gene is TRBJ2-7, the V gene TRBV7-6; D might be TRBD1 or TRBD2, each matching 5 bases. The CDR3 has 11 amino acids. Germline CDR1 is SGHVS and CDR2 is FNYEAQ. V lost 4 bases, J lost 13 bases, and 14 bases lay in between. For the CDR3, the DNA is TGTGCCAGCAGCTGGGACCGGGACCCTTACTTC. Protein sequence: CASSWDRDPYF. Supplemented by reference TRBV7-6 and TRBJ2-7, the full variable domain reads GAGVSQSPRYKVTKRGQDVALRCDPISGHVSLYWYRQALGQGPEFLTYFNYEAQQDKSGLPNDRFSAERPEGSISTLTIQRTEQRDSAMYRCASSWDRDPYFGPGTRLTVT.

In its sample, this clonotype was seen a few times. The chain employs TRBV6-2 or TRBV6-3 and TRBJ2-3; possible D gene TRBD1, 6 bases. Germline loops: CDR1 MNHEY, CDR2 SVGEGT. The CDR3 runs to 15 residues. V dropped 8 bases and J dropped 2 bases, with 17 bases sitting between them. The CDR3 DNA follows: TGTGCCAGCCTCGCACAGGGATGGGACACAGATACGCAGTATTTT. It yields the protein CASLAQGWDTDTQYF.

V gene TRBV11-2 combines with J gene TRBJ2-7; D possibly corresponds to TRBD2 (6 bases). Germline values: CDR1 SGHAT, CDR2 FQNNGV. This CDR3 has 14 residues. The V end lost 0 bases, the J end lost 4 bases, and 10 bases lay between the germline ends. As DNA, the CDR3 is TGTGCCAGCAGCTTAGAGGCCGGGGGTTACGAGCAGTACTTC. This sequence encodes CASSLEAGGYEQYF.

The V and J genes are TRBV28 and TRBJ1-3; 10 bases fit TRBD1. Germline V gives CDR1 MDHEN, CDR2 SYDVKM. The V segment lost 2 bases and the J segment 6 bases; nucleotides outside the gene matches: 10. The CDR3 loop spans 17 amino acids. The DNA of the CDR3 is TGTGCCAGCAGTTTACCGCCCGGACAGGGGGGATCAAACACCATATATTTT. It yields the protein CASSLPPGQGGSNTIYF.

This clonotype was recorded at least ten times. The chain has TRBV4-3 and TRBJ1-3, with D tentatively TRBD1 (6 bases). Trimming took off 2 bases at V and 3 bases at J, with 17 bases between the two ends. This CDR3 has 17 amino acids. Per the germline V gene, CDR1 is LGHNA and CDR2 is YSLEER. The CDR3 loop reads CASSQHPRGNRGNTIYF. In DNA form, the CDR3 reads TGCGCCAGCAGCCAACACCCCAGGGGCAATCGTGGAAACACCATATATTTT.

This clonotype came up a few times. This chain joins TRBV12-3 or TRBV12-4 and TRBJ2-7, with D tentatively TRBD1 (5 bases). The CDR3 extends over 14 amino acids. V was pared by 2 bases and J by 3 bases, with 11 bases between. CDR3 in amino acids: CASSLSGLLYEQYF. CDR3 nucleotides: TGTGCCAGCAGTTTATCAGGGCTACTCTACGAGCAGTACTTC.

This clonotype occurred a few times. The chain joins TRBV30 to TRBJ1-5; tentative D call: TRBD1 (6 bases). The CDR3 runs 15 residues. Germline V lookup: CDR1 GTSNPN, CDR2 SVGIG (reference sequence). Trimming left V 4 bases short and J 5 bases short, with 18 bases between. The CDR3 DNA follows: TGTGCCTGGACAATTAGGGGCAGGGGAGATCAGCCCCAGCATTTT. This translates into CAWTIRGRGDQPQHF.

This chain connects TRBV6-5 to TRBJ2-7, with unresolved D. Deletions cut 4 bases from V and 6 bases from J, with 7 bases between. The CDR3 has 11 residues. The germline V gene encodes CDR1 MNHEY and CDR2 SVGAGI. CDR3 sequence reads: CASSFPGEQYF. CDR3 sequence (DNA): TGTGCCAGCAGTTTCCCAGGCGAGCAGTACTTC.

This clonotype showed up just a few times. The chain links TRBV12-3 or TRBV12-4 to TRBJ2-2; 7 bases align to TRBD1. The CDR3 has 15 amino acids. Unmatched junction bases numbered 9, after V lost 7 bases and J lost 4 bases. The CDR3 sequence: CASTRGQGSTGELFF. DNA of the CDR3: TGTGCCAGCACGAGGGGGCAGGGGTCCACCGGGGAGCTGTTTTTT.

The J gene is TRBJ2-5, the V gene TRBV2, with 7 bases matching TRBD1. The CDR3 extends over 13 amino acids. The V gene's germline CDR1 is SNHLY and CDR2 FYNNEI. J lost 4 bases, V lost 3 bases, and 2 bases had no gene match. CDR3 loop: CASSDGTAETQYF. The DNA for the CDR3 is TGTGCCAGCAGTGACGGGACAGCAGAGACCCAGTACTTC.

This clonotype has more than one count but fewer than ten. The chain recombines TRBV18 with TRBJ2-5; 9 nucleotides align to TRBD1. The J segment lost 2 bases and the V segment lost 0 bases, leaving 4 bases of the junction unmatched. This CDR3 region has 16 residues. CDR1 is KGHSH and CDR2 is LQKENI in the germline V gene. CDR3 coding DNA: TGTGCCAGCTCACCACCCGGGACAGGGCTGCAAGAGACCCAGTACTTC. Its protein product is CASSPPGTGLQETQYF.

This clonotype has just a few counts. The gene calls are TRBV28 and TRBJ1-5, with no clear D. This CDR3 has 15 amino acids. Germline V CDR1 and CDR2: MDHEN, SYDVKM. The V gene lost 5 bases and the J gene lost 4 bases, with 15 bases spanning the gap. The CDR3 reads CASSPSTPRNQPQHF. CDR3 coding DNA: TGTGCCAGCAGTCCAAGTACACCTCGGAATCAGCCCCAGCATTTT.

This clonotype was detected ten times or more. The CDR3 bases are TGTGCCAGCAGCCCCAGCTCCCTTTGGGGGGACAGTGCGAACACCGGGGAGCTGTTTTTT. This sequence encodes CASSPSSLWGDSANTGELFF. J is TRBJ2-2 and V is TRBV7-2; D might be TRBD1 (7 bases). There are 20 residues in the CDR3. The V gene's germline CDR1 is SGHTA and CDR2 FQGNSA. Trimming shortened V by 5 bases and J by 0 bases, and 25 bases separated the two germline ends.

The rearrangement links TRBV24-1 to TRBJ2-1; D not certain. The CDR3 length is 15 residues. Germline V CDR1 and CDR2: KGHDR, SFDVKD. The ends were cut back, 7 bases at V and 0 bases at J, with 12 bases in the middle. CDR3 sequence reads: CATSPVDGSYNEQFF. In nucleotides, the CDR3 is TGTGCCACCAGCCCGGTGGACGGCTCCTACAATGAGCAGTTCTTC.

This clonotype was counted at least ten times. Here the CDR3 reads CASRYIYGYTF. The CDR3 DNA follows: TGTGCCAGCAGGTACATCTATGGCTACACCTTC. The rearrangement joins TRBV7-2 to TRBJ1-2; no clear D gene. The germline V gene encodes CDR1 SGHTA and CDR2 FQGNSA. V dropped 6 bases and J dropped 4 bases, with 6 bases sitting between them. The CDR3 spans 11 residues.

The CDR3 bases are TGTGCCACCAGCAGAGATTCAGGGGTCAGTAGCAATCAGCCCCAGCATTTT. Protein: CATSRDSGVSSNQPQHF. The chain joins TRBV15 to TRBJ1-5; TRBD1 is a possible D gene (6 bases). Germline V CDR1 and CDR2: LNHNV, YYDKDF (reference sequence). Trimming took off 0 bases at V and 0 bases at J, with 12 bases between the two ends. The CDR3 has 17 amino acids.

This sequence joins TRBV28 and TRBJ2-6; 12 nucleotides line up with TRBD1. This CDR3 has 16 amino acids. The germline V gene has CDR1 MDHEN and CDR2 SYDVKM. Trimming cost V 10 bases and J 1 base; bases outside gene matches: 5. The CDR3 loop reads CATSGQGASGANVLTF. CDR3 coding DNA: TGTGCCACTTCGGGACAGGGGGCGTCTGGGGCCAACGTCCTGACTTTC.

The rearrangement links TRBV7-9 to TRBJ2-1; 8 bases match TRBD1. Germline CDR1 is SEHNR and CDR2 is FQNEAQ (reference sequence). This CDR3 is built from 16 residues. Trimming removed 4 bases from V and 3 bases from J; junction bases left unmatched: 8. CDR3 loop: CASSSRRDRIYNEQFF. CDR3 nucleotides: TGTGCCAGCAGCTCCCGCCGGGACAGGATCTACAATGAGCAGTTCTTC.

The CDR3 nucleotides are TGCAGCGCGGGAACTGTAGCGGGGGTGAACACCGGGGAGCTGTTTTTT. The encoded protein is CSAGTVAGVNTGELFF. V gene TRBV29-1 combines with J gene TRBJ2-2, with TRBD2 matching over 9 bases. V lost 7 bases and J lost 1; bases outside the gene matches: 10. CDR1 and CDR2 from the germline V gene are SQVTM and ANQGSEA. The CDR3 is 16 amino acids.

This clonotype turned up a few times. CDR3 protein: CASGERNNQPQHF. As DNA, the CDR3 is TGTGCCAGCGGAGAGAGGAACAATCAGCCCCAGCATTTT. The V and J genes are TRBV3-1 and TRBJ1-5; unclear D gene. Germline assignment: CDR1 LGHDT and CDR2 YNNKEL (reference sequence). V was cut by 8 bases and J by 3 bases, with 11 bases left in between. This CDR3 spans 13 amino acids.

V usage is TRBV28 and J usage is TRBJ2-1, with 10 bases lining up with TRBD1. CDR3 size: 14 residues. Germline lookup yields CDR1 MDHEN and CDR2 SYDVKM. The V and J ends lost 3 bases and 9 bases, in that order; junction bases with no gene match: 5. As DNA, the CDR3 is TGTGCCAGCAGTTTTCCCCGACAGGGGGCTGAGCAGTTCTTC. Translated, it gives CASSFPRQGAEQFF.

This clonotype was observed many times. This CDR3 is CASGPRDMNYGYTF. The CDR3, as DNA: TGTGCCAGCGGACCGCGCGATATGAACTATGGCTACACCTTC. The gene calls are TRBV28 and TRBJ1-2; D uncertain. V shed 8 bases and J shed 2 bases, with 15 bases lying between them. Germline CDR1 reads MDHEN; CDR2 reads SYDVKM. The CDR3 spans 14 residues.